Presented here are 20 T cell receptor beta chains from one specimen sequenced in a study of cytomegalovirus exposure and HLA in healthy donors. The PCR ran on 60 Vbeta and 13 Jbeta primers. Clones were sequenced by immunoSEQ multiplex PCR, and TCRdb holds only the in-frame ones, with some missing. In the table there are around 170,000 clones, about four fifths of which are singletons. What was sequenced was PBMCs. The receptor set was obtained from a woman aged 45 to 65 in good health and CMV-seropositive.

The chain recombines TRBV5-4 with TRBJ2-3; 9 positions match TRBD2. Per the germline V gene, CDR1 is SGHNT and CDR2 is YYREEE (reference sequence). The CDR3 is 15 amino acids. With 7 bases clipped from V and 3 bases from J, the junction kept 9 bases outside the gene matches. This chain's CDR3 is CASQISGGRTDTQYF. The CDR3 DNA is TGTGCCAGCCAAATAAGCGGGGGGAGAACAGATACGCAGTATTTT.

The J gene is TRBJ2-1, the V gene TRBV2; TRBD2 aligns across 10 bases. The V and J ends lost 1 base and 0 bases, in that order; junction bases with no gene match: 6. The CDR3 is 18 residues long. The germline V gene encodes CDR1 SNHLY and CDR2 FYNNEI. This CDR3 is CASSEVAGGTSSYNEQFF. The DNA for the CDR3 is TGTGCCAGCAGTGAAGTAGCGGGGGGAACAAGCTCCTACAATGAGCAGTTCTTC.

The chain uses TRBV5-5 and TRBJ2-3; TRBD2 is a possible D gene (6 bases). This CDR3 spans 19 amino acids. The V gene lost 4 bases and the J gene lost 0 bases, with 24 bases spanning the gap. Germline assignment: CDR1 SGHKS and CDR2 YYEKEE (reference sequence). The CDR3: CASSARPGGLTSSTDTQYF. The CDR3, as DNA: TGTGCCAGCAGCGCACGGCCCGGGGGACTGACATCTAGCACAGATACGCAGTATTTT.

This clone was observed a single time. The CDR3 DNA follows: TGCGCCAGCAGCAGGGAGGGTGGAAACACCATATATTTT. Its protein product is CASSREGGNTIYF. The chain recombines TRBV5-1 with TRBJ1-3; D gene unclear. Germline CDR1 is SGHRS and CDR2 is YFSETQ. Between the trimmed V and J ends, which lost 4 bases and 3 bases, there was a span of 8 bases. The CDR3 consists of 13 residues.

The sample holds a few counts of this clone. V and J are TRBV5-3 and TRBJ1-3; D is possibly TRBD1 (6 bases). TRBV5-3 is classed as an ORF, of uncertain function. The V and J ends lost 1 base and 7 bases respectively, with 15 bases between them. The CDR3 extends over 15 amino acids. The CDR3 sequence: CARSLSTGNWNTIYF. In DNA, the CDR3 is TGTGCCAGAAGCTTGTCCACAGGGAATTGGAACACCATATATTTT.

The CDR3 loop is CASSSTNRAHEQYF. The CDR3 bases are TGTGCCAGCAGCTCTACCAACAGGGCCCACGAGCAGTACTTC. The genes are TRBV6-1 and TRBJ2-7; D may be TRBD1 (6 bases). Germline values: CDR1 MNHNS, CDR2 SASEGT. The CDR3 consists of 14 residues. V was cut by 6 bases and J by 5 bases, with 17 bases left in between.

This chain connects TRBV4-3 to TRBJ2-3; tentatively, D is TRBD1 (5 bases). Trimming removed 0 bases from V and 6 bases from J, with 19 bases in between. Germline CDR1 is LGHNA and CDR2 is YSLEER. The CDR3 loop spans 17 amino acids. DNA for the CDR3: TGCGCCAGCAGCCAAGACCGTTCTGTTTGGGGCCGCGATACGCAGTATTTT. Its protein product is CASSQDRSVWGRDTQYF.

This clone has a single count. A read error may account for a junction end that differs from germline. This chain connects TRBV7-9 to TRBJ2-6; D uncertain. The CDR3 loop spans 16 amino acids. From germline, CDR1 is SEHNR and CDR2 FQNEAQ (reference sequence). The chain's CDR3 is CSSSSNSLSGANVLTF. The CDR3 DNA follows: TGTTCCAGCAGCTCTAACAGCCTCTCTGGGGCCAACGTCCTGACTTTC.

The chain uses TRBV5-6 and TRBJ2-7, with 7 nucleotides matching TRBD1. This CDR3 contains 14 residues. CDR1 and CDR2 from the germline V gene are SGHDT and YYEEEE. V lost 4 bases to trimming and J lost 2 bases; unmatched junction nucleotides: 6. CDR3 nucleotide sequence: TGTGCCAGCAGCCAACAGGGGATGGCCTACGAGCAGTACTTC. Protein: CASSQQGMAYEQYF.

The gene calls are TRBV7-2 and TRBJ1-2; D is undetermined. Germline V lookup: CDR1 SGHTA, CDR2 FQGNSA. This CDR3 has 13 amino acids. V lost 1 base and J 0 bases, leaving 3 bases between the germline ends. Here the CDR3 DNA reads TGTGCCAGCAGCTTAGGAGCTAACTATGGCTACACCTTC. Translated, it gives CASSLGANYGYTF.

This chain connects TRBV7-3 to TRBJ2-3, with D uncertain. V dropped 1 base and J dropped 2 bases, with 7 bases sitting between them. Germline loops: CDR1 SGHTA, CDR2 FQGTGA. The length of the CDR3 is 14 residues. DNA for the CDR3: TGTGCCAGCAGCTTAAATGGGCTCACAGATACGCAGTATTTT. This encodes CASSLNGLTDTQYF.

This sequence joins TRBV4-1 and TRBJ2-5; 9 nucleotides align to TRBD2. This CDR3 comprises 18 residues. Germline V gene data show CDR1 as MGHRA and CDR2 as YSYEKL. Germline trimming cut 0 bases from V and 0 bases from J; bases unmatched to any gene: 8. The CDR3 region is CASSQDVSGGPYQETQYF. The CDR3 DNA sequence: TGCGCCAGCAGCCAAGATGTCAGCGGGGGGCCGTACCAAGAGACCCAGTACTTC.

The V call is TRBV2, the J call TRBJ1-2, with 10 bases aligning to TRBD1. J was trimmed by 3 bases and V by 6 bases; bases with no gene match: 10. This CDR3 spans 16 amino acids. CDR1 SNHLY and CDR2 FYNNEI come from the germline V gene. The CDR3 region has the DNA TGTGCCAGCAGGGGACAGGGGCTATGGGGGGACTATGGCTACACCTTC. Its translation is CASRGQGLWGDYGYTF.

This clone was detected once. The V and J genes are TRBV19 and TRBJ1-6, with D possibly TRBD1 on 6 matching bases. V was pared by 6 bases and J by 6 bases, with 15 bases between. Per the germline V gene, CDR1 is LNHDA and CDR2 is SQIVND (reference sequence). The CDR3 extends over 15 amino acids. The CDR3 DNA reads TGTGCCAGTAGGGTTGGCGGACAGCCTAATTCACCCCTCCACTTT. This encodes CASRVGGQPNSPLHF. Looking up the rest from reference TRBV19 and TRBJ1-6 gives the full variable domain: DGGITQSPKYLFRKEGQNVTLSCEQNLNHDAMYWYRQDPGQGLRLIYYSQIVNDFQKGDIAEGYSVSREKKESFPLTVTSAQKNPTAFYLCASRVGGQPNSPLHFGNGTRLTVT.

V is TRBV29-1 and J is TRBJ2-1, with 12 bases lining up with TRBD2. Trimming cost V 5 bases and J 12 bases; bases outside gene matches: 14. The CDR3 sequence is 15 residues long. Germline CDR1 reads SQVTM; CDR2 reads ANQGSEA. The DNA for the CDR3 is TGCAGCGTTAAAGGCACTAGCGGGGGGCCTTCTGGGCAGTTCTTC. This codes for CSVKGTSGGPSGQFF.

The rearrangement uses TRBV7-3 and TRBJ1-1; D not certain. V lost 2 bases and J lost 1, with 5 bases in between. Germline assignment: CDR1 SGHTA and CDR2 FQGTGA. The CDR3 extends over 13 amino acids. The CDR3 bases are TGTGCCAGCAGCTTAGTCAGGAACACTGAAGCTTTCTTT. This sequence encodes CASSLVRNTEAFF.

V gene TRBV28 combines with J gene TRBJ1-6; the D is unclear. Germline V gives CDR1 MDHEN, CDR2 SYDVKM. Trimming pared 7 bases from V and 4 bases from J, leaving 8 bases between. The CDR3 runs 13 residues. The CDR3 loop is CASNGVYNSPLHF. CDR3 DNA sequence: TGTGCCAGCAACGGGGTTTATAATTCACCCCTCCACTTT.

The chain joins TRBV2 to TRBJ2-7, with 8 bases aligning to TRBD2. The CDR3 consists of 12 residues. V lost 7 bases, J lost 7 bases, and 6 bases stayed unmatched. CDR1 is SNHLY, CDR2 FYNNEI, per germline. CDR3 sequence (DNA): TGTGCCAGCACCGTAGCGGGGAGGGAGCAGTACTTC. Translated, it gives CASTVAGREQYF.

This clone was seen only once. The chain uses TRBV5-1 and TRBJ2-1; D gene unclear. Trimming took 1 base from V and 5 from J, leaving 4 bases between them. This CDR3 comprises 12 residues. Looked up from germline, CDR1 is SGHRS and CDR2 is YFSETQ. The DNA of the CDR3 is TGCGCCAGCAGCTTGACAAACAATGAGCAGTTCTTC. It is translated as CASSLTNNEQFF.

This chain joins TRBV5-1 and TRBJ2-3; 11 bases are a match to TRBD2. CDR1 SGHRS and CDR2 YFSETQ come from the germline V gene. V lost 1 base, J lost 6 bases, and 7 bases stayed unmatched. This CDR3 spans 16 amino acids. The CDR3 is CASSLSSGGASDTQYF. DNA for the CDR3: TGCGCCAGCAGCTTGAGTAGCGGGGGGGCCTCGGATACGCAGTATTTT.